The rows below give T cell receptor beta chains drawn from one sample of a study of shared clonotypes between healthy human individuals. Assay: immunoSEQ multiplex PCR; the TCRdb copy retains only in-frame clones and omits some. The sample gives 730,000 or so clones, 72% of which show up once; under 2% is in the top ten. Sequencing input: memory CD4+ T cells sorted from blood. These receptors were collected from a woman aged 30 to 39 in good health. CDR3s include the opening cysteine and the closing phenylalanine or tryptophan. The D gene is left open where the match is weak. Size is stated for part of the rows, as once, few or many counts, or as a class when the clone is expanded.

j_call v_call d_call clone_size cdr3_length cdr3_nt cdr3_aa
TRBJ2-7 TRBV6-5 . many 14 TGTGCCAGCAGTTCAACCCTATCGGAGACACACTGGTACTTC CASSSTLSETHWYF
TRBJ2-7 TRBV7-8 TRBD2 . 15 TGTGCCAGCAGCCCTGAGCGGGGGGAAACCTACGAGCAGTACTTC CASSPERGETYEQYF
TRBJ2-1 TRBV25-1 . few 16 TGTGCCAGCAGTCCAAGTTCCTCCGGTGGGGTCAATGAGCAGTTCTTC CASSPSSSGGVNEQFF
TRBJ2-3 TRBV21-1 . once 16 TGTGCCAGGGGTAGCGGGAGGCGATATAGCACAGATACGCAGTATTTT CARGSGRRYSTDTQYF
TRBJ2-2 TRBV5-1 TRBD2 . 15 TGCGCCAGCACTGAGGTAGCGGGAGATGCCGGGGAGCTGTTTTTT CASTEVAGDAGELFF
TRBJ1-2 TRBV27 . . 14 TGTGCCAGCAGTTCCTCTCGGGAGCGGGATGGCTACACCTTC CASSSSRERDGYTF
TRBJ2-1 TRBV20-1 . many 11 TGCAGTGCTAGAGTAGGGGATGAGCAGTTCTTC CSARVGDEQFF
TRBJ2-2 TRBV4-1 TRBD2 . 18 TGCGCCAGCAGCCAAGATGGAGCGGGAGCCACGTTTATCGGGGAGCTGTTTTTT CASSQDGAGATFIGELFF
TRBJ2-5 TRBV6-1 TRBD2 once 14 TGTGCCAGCAGGACTAGCGGGAGACAAGAGACCCAGTACTTC CASRTSGRQETQYF
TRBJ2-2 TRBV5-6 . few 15 TGTGCCAGCAGCCTCAGGCTCCGGGACACCGGGGAGCTGTTTTTT CASSLRLRDTGELFF
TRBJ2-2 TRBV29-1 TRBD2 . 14 TGCAGCGTGCAGACTAGCGGGAGCCCCGGGGAGCTGTTTTTT CSVQTSGSPGELFF
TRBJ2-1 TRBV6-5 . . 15 TGTGCCAGCAGGGCCGGGACCAGTCGCTACAATGAGCAGTTCTTC CASRAGTSRYNEQFF
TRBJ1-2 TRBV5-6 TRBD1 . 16 TGTGCCAGCAGCTTCCGGGACAGGCCTCACCGCTATGGCTACACCTTC CASSFRDRPHRYGYTF
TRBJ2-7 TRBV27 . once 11 TGTGCCAGCAGTAATAGCGGAGAGCAGTACTTC CASSNSGEQYF
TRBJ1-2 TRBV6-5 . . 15 TGTGCCAGCAGTTACTCGTACAGGACTAACTATGGCTACACCTTC CASSYSYRTNYGYTF
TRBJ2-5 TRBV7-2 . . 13 TGTGCCAGCAGCTTAGTCTGGGGAGAGACCCAGTACTTC CASSLVWGETQYF